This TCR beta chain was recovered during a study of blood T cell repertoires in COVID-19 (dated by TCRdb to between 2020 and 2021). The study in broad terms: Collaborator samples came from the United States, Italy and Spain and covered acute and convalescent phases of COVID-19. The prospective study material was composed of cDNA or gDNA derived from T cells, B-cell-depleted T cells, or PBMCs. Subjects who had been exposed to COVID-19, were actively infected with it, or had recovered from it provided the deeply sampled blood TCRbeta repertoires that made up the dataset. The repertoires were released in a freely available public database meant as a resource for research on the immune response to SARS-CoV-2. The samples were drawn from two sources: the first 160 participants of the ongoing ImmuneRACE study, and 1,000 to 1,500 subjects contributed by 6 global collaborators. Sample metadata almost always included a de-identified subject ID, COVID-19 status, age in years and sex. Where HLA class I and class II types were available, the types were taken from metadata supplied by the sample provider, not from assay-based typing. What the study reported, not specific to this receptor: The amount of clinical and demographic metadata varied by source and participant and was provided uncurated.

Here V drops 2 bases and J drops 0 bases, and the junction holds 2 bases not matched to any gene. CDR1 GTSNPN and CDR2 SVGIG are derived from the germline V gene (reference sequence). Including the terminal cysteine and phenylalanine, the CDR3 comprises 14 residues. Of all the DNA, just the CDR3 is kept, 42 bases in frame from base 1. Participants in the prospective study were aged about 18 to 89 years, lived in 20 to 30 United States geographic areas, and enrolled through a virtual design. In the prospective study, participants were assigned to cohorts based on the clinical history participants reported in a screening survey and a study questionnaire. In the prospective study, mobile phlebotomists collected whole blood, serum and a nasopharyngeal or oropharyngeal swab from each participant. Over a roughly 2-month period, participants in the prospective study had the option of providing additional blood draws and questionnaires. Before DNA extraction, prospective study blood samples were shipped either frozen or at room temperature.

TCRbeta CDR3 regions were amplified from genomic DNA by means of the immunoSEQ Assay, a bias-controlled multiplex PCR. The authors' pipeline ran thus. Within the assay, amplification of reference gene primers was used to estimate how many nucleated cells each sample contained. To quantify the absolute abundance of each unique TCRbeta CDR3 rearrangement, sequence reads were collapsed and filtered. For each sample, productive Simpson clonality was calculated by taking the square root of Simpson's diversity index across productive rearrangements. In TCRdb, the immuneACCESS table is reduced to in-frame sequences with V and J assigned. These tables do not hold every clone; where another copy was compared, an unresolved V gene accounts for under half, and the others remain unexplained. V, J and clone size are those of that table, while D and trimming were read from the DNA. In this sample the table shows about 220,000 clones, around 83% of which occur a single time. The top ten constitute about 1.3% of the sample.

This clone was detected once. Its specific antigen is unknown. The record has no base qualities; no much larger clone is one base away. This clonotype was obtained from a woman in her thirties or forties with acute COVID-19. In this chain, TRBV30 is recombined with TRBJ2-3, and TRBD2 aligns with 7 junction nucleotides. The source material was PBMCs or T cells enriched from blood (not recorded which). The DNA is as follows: TGTGCCTGGAGTCCGGGACTAAGCACAGATACGCAGTATTTT. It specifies CAWSPGLSTDTQYF.